This TCR beta chain emerged from a study of T cells in Graves' hyperthyroidism and ophthalmopathy. CDR1 and CDR2 from the germline V gene are KGHDR and SFDVKD. Trimming removed 4 bases at V and 2 bases at J, with 15 bases between. CDR3 length: 16 amino acids. RNA transcripts were the template for amplifying TCR beta CDR3 regions. An initial round of RT-PCR targeting the TCR CDR3 relied on the HTBI primer set. In TCRdb, the multiplex PCR reads were re-called with MiXCR into one record per CDR3 protein. Here the sample spans about 380,000 distinct CDR3 sequences, around 13% being singletons. Stability of Graves' hyperthyroidism was defined as absent ophthalmopathy progression within 18 months. Patients showing uncontrolled infection, other autoimmune disease, pregnancy or lactation were ineligible. There are many counts of this clonotype.

The V gene is TRBV24-1, the J gene TRBJ2-3; D may be TRBD2 (6 bases). The clonotype was recovered from a woman aged 60 to 75 with Graves' hyperthyroidism. The sequencing sample was made of blood. The CDR3: CATSDRWRGYTDTQYF. The CDR3 bases are TGTGCCACCAGTGACCGTTGGAGGGGATACACAGATACGCAGTATTTT.